The clone carrying this T cell receptor (beta chain) has a handful of counts. Its antigen is currently unknown. The sample is drawn from a study of regulatory T cells in long-lasting Graves disease. General study points: Possibly, too few samples lowered accuracy. The work looked only at peripheral blood and did not look at thyroid tissue.

Arm-PCR of CDR3 regions and iRepertoire HTBI primers were used to build TCR beta libraries. MiXCR was run by TCRdb on the multiplex PCR reads, yielding one entry per CDR3 protein. The sample records 500,000 or so distinct CDR3 sequences, roughly 15% being singletons. Stated time point: newly diagnosed GD, antithyroid drugs for less than 3 months. The TCR library was prepared using RNA isolated from PBMCs. The same specimen was also included in a second study, on T cells in Graves' hyperthyroidism and ophthalmopathy. That study reports: Ophthalmopathy could be told apart from stable hyperthyroidism with a 13 V-J model.

Material: peripheral blood mononuclear cells (PBMCs), obtained at new diagnosis, from a patient treated with antithyroid drugs. This clonotype was sampled from a woman aged 45-60 years with Graves disease.

In DNA form, the CDR3 reads TGTGCCAGCAGCCAAGATAGACTACCTGAAGCCGGGGAGCTGTTTTTT. Amino acids: CASSQDRLPEAGELFF. The rearrangement joins TRBV3-1 to TRBJ2-2; D possibly corresponds to TRBD2 (5 bases). Trimming left V 0 bases short and J 6 bases short, with 14 bases between. Germline lookup yields CDR1 LGHDT and CDR2 YNNKEL (reference sequence). CDR3 length equals 16 residues.